The rows below give T cell receptor beta chains drawn from one sample of a study of OX40 agonist ivuxolimab in advanced cancers. Using immunoSEQ multiplex PCR, the repertoire was profiled, and TCRdb retains in-frame clones only, with some absent. Of tens of thousands of clones listed, roughly three quarters were seen once; the top ten hold roughly 5.3%. Sequencing used CD4+ or CD8+ T cells sorted from blood, obtained in a trial of the OX40 agonist ivuxolimab. All receptors come from an adult with an advanced solid tumor such as melanoma, head and neck, liver or kidney cancer. Each CDR3 is given with its conserved first and last residue. The D gene is left open where the match is weak. Where a row states a size, it is once, few, many or the class of an expanded clone; other rows omit it.

v_call	d_call	j_call	clone_size	cdr3_aa	cdr3_nt
TRBV5-1	TRBD1	TRBJ1-3	few	CASSNLAGGSGNTIYF	TGCGCCAGCAGCAACCTCGCAGGGGGCTCTGGAAACACCATATATTTT
TRBV7-8	.	TRBJ1-2	.	CASSLGTNGYTF	TGTGCCAGCAGCTTAGGGACGAATGGCTACACCTTC
TRBV10-3	TRBD2	TRBJ2-3	.	CAIRGGLAGTDTQYF	TGTGCCATCAGGGGGGGACTAGCTGGCACAGATACGCAGTATTTT
TRBV6-6	.	TRBJ1-1	.	CASSTDGDTEAFF	TGTGCCAGCAGTACGGACGGGGACACTGAAGCTTTCTTT
TRBV14	.	TRBJ1-4	.	CASSQGRGDEKLFF	TGTGCCAGCAGCCAAGGGAGAGGGGATGAAAAACTGTTTTTT
TRBV14	.	TRBJ2-3	.	CASSQVAGGTQYF	TGTGCCAGCAGCCAAGTCGCGGGTGGTACGCAGTATTTT
TRBV7-9	TRBD1	TRBJ2-7	once	CASSLGQGTYEQYF	TGTGCCAGCAGCCTGGGACAGGGCACCTACGAGCAGTACTTC
TRBV10-3	.	TRBJ1-2	.	CAISEDSEAYGYTF	TGTGCCATCAGTGAAGACAGCGAAGCCTATGGCTACACCTTC
TRBV7-9	.	TRBJ2-3	once	CASSLGKGASTDTQYF	TGTGCCAGCAGCTTAGGCAAAGGGGCTAGCACAGATACGCAGTATTTT
TRBV25-1	.	TRBJ1-1	.	CASSELGNTAYEAFF	TGTGCCAGCAGTGAATTAGGGAACACCGCATATGAAGCTTTCTTT
TRBV5-1	TRBD2	TRBJ2-1	.	CASSLEASGGASNEQFF	TGCGCCAGCAGCTTGGAAGCTAGCGGGGGGGCCTCTAATGAGCAGTTCTTC
TRBV19	TRBD2	TRBJ2-5	.	CASRNSGGPQETQYF	TGTGCCAGTAGAAATAGCGGGGGACCTCAAGAGACCCAGTACTTC
TRBV5-5	TRBD1	TRBJ1-1	.	CASSSAPGQGSKAFF	TGTGCCAGCAGCTCGGCACCGGGACAGGGATCCAAGGCTTTCTTT
TRBV6-5	.	TRBJ2-2	.	CASSARGVGELFF	TGTGCCAGCAGCGCAAGAGGGGTCGGGGAGCTGTTTTTT
TRBV7-9	.	TRBJ2-5	.	CASSLQETQYF	TGTGCCAGCAGCCTCCAAGAGACCCAGTACTTC
TRBV9	TRBD1	TRBJ2-1	.	CASSANRGRDEQFF	TGTGCCAGCAGCGCCAACAGGGGCCGGGATGAGCAGTTCTTC
TRBV2	TRBD2	TRBJ2-7	.	CASGGRAYVNEQYF	TGTGCCAGCGGCGGGAGGGCCTATGTGAACGAGCAGTACTTC
TRBV5-6	TRBD2	TRBJ2-3	.	CASSLTMSSGRRDTQYF	TGTGCCAGCAGCTTGACCATGTCTAGCGGGAGGAGAGATACGCAGTATTTT
TRBV5-1	.	TRBJ2-2	.	CASKRYRADTGELFF	TGCGCCAGCAAACGGTACAGGGCGGACACCGGGGAGCTGTTTTTT
TRBV13	TRBD1	TRBJ2-7	.	CASSFRDRGHEQYF	TGTGCCAGCAGCTTCCGGGACAGGGGACACGAGCAGTACTTC
TRBV5-1	TRBD1	TRBJ1-2	.	CASSLRTGPSSQGYTF	TGCGCCAGCAGCCTCCGGACAGGCCCCTCTAGTCAGGGCTACACCTTC
TRBV11-3	.	TRBJ1-6	.	CASSLIREGSPLHF	TGTGCCAGCAGCTTGATCAGGGAAGGGTCACCCCTCCACTTT
TRBV7-3	TRBD2	TRBJ2-7	.	CASSKNRTTLAGVEQYF	TGTGCCAGCAGCAAGAATCGCACCACGCTAGCGGGAGTCGAGCAGTACTTC
TRBV19	TRBD1	TRBJ2-7	.	CASSEAGGYEQYF	TGTGCCAGTAGTGAGGCAGGGGGCTACGAGCAGTACTTC
TRBV6-6	.	TRBJ1-1	once	CASSYSGLLNTEAFF	TGTGCCAGCAGTTACTCGGGACTTCTGAACACTGAAGCTTTCTTT
TRBV29-1	.	TRBJ1-5	.	CSVPGDGNQPQHF	TGCAGCGTTCCGGGGGACGGGAATCAGCCCCAGCATTTT
TRBV7-7	TRBD2	TRBJ2-1	few	CASSSGTSATNEQFF	TGTGCTAGCAGCTCCGGGACTAGCGCTACTAATGAGCAGTTCTTC
TRBV5-1	.	TRBJ2-3	.	CASRRESTDTQYF	TGCGCCAGCAGGCGAGAGAGCACAGATACGCAGTATTTT
TRBV7-9	TRBD1	TRBJ1-5	.	CASSFGQDQPQHF	TGTGCCAGCAGCTTCGGACAGGATCAGCCCCAGCATTTT
TRBV19	.	TRBJ1-1	.	CASSITSRAEAFF	TGTGCCAGTAGTATAACTTCGCGCGCTGAAGCTTTCTTT
TRBV7-2	.	TRBJ2-1	.	CASSAQTGYNEQFF	TGTGCCAGCAGCGCCCAGACTGGCTACAATGAGCAGTTCTTC
TRBV19	.	TRBJ1-5	.	CASSRTTGRRNQPQHF	TGTGCCAGTAGTCGAACGACTGGGAGGCGGAATCAGCCCCAGCATTTT
TRBV28	TRBD2	TRBJ2-4	.	CASSGDSPAGLKNIQYF	TGTGCCAGCAGCGGAGACTCCCCAGCGGGGCTCAAAAACATTCAGTACTTC
TRBV2	.	TRBJ2-7	.	CASIPPDKPLPYEQYF	TGTGCCAGCATCCCACCAGATAAACCCCTACCCTACGAGCAGTACTTC
TRBV7-8	.	TRBJ1-3	.	CASRPDLDTGNTIYF	TGTGCCAGCAGGCCAGACCTAGACACCGGAAACACCATATATTTT
TRBV2	TRBD1	TRBJ1-1	once	CASIRDRGDTEAFF	TGTGCCAGCATTCGGGACAGGGGCGACACTGAAGCTTTCTTT
TRBV11-3	TRBD2	TRBJ2-7	.	CASSPPGLAGVEQYF	TGTGCCAGCAGCCCCCCGGGGCTAGCGGGGGTTGAGCAGTACTTC
TRBV2	.	TRBJ1-1	few	CASRRDMNTEAFF	TGTGCCAGCAGACGTGATATGAACACTGAAGCTTTCTTT
TRBV5-4	.	TRBJ1-2	.	CASSLGAVSNYGYTF	TGTGCCAGCAGCTTAGGTGCAGTCTCCAACTATGGCTACACCTTC
TRBV10-2	.	TRBJ1-1	medium-sized	CASKQGIGTEAFF	TGCGCCAGTAAACAGGGAATTGGTACTGAAGCTTTCTTT
TRBV7-9	.	TRBJ1-5	few	CASSPAMDQGRGPQHF	TGTGCCAGCAGCCCCGCCATGGATCAGGGTCGGGGGCCCCAGCATTTT
TRBV5-1	.	TRBJ1-1	.	CASSNAWDPNTEAFF	TGCGCCAGCAGCAACGCATGGGACCCGAACACTGAAGCTTTCTTT
TRBV30	.	TRBJ1-5	.	CAWSVGQGNQPQHF	TGTGCCTGGAGTGTAGGGCAGGGCAATCAGCCCCAGCATTTT
TRBV6-1	TRBD2	TRBJ2-3	many	CASQTSGGSTDTQYF	TGTGCCAGCCAGACTAGCGGGGGTAGCACAGATACGCAGTATTTT
TRBV13	TRBD2	TRBJ2-3	.	CASSPKSGSTDTQYF	TGTGCCAGCAGCCCAAAGAGCGGGAGTACAGATACGCAGTATTTT
TRBV27	TRBD1	TRBJ2-3	once	CASSLAGQVTGVDTQYF	TGTGCCAGCAGTTTAGCAGGACAGGTGACCGGGGTAGATACGCAGTATTTT
TRBV7-6	TRBD2	TRBJ2-1	.	CASSLTFAGGGVNEQFF	TGTGCCAGCAGCTTAACTTTCGCGGGGGGCGGGGTTAATGAGCAGTTCTTC
TRBV27	TRBD1	TRBJ2-1	once	CASSEDRGDNEQFF	TGTGCCAGCAGTGAGGACAGGGGCGACAATGAGCAGTTCTTC
TRBV5-6	.	TRBJ2-1	.	CASSPPSWGTIASHEQFF	TGTGCCAGCAGCCCTCCCAGTTGGGGGACCATAGCGAGCCATGAGCAGTTCTTC
TRBV11-1	.	TRBJ2-1	.	CASSVRLGSTYNEQFF	TGTGCCAGCAGCGTACGACTAGGAAGCACCTACAATGAGCAGTTCTTC
TRBV2	.	TRBJ2-2	.	CASSDGRWGTGELFF	TGTGCCAGCAGTGACGGGCGATGGGGCACCGGGGAGCTGTTTTTT